The 25 T cell receptor beta chains below all came from one sample that was sequenced in a study of control samples from healthy donors and cancer patients. Sequencing was performed with immunoSEQ multiplex PCR; in TCRdb, only in-frame clones are kept and a portion is missing. The repertoire has fewer than 100,000 clones, roughly 78% of them found once; the top ten carry approximately 9.8%. Sequencing used blood. These receptors were collected from a woman aged 55-70 years in good health.

This sequence joins TRBV7-2 and TRBJ1-4; possible D gene TRBD1, 5 bases. This CDR3 is built from 13 residues. Trimming took off 10 bases at V and 5 bases at J, with 14 bases between the two ends. CDR1 is SGHTA, CDR2 FQGNSA, per germline. In DNA, the CDR3 is TGTGCCATAGCGGAGGGGAGCAATGAAAAACTGTTTTTT. It encodes CAIAEGSNEKLFF.

This rearrangement joins TRBV20-1 to TRBJ1-1, with unresolved D. Germline CDR1 is DFQATT and CDR2 is SNEGSKA (reference sequence). CDR3 length equals 14 residues. Trimming removed 3 bases from V and 7 bases from J, with 18 bases in between. CDR3 nucleotide sequence: TGCAGTGCTAGTGTTGGACTGGGAGGGAGTGAAGCTTTCTTT. The encoded protein is CSASVGLGGSEAFF.

This clone was counted a few times. The CDR3 loop reads CASKAGGPPEQFF. The DNA for the CDR3 is TGTGCCAGCAAAGCGGGGGGGCCCCCTGAGCAGTTCTTC. The J gene is TRBJ2-1, the V gene TRBV12-3 or TRBV12-4; 10 nucleotides agree with TRBD2. The CDR3 runs to 13 residues. Trimming removed 7 bases from V and 9 bases from J; junction bases left unmatched: 6.

The chain employs TRBV5-6 and TRBJ2-2; D not resolved. Germline V gene lookup returns CDR1 SGHDT and CDR2 YYEEEE. CDR3 length: 16 residues. V was shortened by 4 bases and J by 0 bases, with 13 bases between the two germline ends. CDR3 in DNA: TGTGCCAGCAGCCGCCGGCAAAACTCGAACACCGGGGAGCTGTTTTTT. This gives the protein CASSRRQNSNTGELFF.

V usage is TRBV5-4 and J usage is TRBJ2-7; perhaps TRBD1 as D (5 bases). V shed 3 bases and J shed 4 bases, with 8 bases lying between them. In germline, CDR1 is SGHNT, CDR2 YYREEE (reference sequence). The CDR3 sequence is 12 residues long. The CDR3 loop is CASSSQGYEQYF. The CDR3 region has the DNA TGTGCCAGCAGCTCGCAGGGTTACGAGCAGTACTTC.

The J gene is TRBJ2-5, the V gene TRBV10-2, with no clear D. The CDR3 is 11 amino acids. The ends were cut back, 5 bases at V and 2 bases at J, with 3 bases in the middle. CDR1 WSHSY and CDR2 SAAADI come from the germline V gene. CDR3 coding DNA: TGCGCCAGCAGTTTGCAAGAGACCCAGTACTTC. Its translation: CASSLQETQYF.

V is TRBV2 and J is TRBJ1-1; tentatively, D is TRBD1 (5 bases). The V end lost 5 bases, the J end lost 2 bases, and 12 bases lay between the germline ends. The CDR3 totals 14 residues. The germline V gene has CDR1 SNHLY and CDR2 FYNNEI. The CDR3 loop reads CASSRDQGNTEAFF. The CDR3, as DNA: TGTGCCAGCAGTAGAGATCAGGGTAACACTGAAGCTTTCTTT.

The genes are TRBV29-1 and TRBJ2-2; 9 nucleotides agree with TRBD2. There are 13 residues in the CDR3. Germline V gives CDR1 SQVTM, CDR2 ANQGSEA. V shed 4 bases and J 13 bases; nucleotides not matched to a gene: 10. The CDR3, as DNA: TGCAGCGTTGGTCCCTTAAGTAGCGGGAGGCTGTTTTTT. It yields the protein CSVGPLSSGRLFF.

The chain is built from TRBV11-3 and TRBJ2-1; D might be TRBD1 or TRBD2, each matching 5 bases. V lost 6 bases to trimming and J lost 8 bases, with 11 bases between them. The CDR3 extends over 12 amino acids. Germline CDR1 SGHNT, CDR2 YENEEA. CDR3 residues: CASSRREYEQFF. For the CDR3, the DNA is TGTGCCAGCAGTCGCAGGGAGTATGAGCAGTTCTTC.

The chain is built from TRBV6-2 or TRBV6-3 and TRBJ1-2; D gene ambiguous. The CDR3 extends over 13 amino acids. Trimming left V 0 bases short and J 7 bases short, with 9 bases between. Germline assignment: CDR1 MNHEY and CDR2 SVGEGT. As DNA, the CDR3 is TGTGCCAGCAGTTACTCCCGGATGGCTGGCTACACCTTC. Protein product: CASSYSRMAGYTF.

The rearrangement links TRBV4-1 to TRBJ2-1, with 10 positions matching TRBD2. Germline values: CDR1 MGHRA, CDR2 YSYEKL. The ends lost 0 bases at V and 8 bases at J; junction bases unmatched: 7. The CDR3 runs to 16 residues. The CDR3 reads CASSQDPTSGIDEQFF. The CDR3, as DNA: TGCGCCAGCAGCCAAGATCCAACTAGCGGGATAGATGAGCAGTTCTTC.

This chain connects TRBV5-1 to TRBJ2-1; TRBD2 aligns across 13 bases. The CDR3 extends over 16 amino acids. Per germline, CDR1 SGHRS and CDR2 YFSETQ. The V segment lost 2 bases and the J segment 8 bases; nucleotides outside the gene matches: 7. CDR3 sequence reads: CASSFTSGRAGDEQFF. Written as DNA, the CDR3 is TGCGCCAGCAGCTTTACTAGCGGGAGGGCAGGGGATGAGCAGTTCTTC.

The rearrangement uses TRBV18 and TRBJ1-1, with a weak D call TRBD1 (5 bases). This CDR3 comprises 14 residues. V was pared by 4 bases and J by 2 bases, with 11 bases between. The V gene's germline CDR1 is KGHSH and CDR2 LQKENI. The CDR3 reads CASSQSTGNTEAFF. The CDR3 DNA sequence: TGTGCCAGCTCACAATCAACAGGTAACACTGAAGCTTTCTTT.

V gene TRBV12-5 combines with J gene TRBJ1-4, with D unclear. The CDR3 loop spans 12 amino acids. The germline V and J ends were trimmed by 3 bases and 2 bases, with 1 base remaining between them. The germline gives CDR1 LGHNT, CDR2 FRNRAP. CDR3 sequence reads: CASGFTNEKLFF. As DNA, the CDR3 is TGTGCTAGTGGTTTCACTAATGAAAAACTGTTTTTT.

The rearrangement uses TRBV11-2 and TRBJ1-2, with TRBD1 matching over 7 bases. The junction had 1 base not matched to a gene; V was cut back by 3 bases and J by 3 bases. The CDR3 is made up of 13 amino acids. Germline V CDR1 and CDR2: SGHAT, FQNNGV. CDR3: CASSFGTDYGYTF. In nucleotides, the CDR3 is TGTGCCAGCAGCTTTGGGACAGACTATGGCTACACCTTC.

The chain joins TRBV5-1 to TRBJ1-5, with D unclear. CDR1 is SGHRS and CDR2 is YFSETQ in the germline V gene. The CDR3 consists of 14 residues. The V and J ends lost 0 bases and 0 bases respectively, with 4 bases between them. CDR3 residues: CASSLAGSNQPQHF. The CDR3 coding sequence is TGCGCCAGCAGCTTGGCGGGTAGCAATCAGCCCCAGCATTTT. Variable domain in full (rest from reference TRBV5-1 and TRBJ1-5): KAGVTQTPRYLIKTRGQQVTLSCSPISGHRSVSWYQQTPGQGLQFLFEYFSETQRNKGNFPGRFSGRQFSNSRSEMNVSTLELGDSALYLCASSLAGSNQPQHFGDGTRLSIL.

This clone was picked up many times. The rearrangement uses TRBV19 and TRBJ2-7; the D is unclear. The germline V and J ends were trimmed by 3 bases and 4 bases, with 13 bases remaining between them. The germline V gene has CDR1 LNHDA and CDR2 SQIVND (reference sequence). This CDR3 is 14 amino acids long. The CDR3 nucleotides read TGTGCCAGTAGTATTAGCTTGTTTTCGTACGAGCAGTACTTC. Translated, it gives CASSISLFSYEQYF.

This sequence joins TRBV7-2 and TRBJ2-3, with 8 bases lining up with TRBD2. The V segment lost 1 base and the J segment 4 bases; nucleotides outside the gene matches: 7. Germline CDR1 reads SGHTA; CDR2 reads FQGNSA. CDR3 length: 16 amino acids. The CDR3 region is CASSLGAGGQADTQYF. In nucleotides, the CDR3 is TGTGCCAGCAGCTTAGGTGCGGGGGGTCAAGCAGATACGCAGTATTTT.

The chain employs TRBV7-2 and TRBJ1-3; 9 bases map to TRBD1. Germline CDR1 reads SGHTA; CDR2 reads FQGNSA. The CDR3 runs to 15 residues. J gave up 3 bases and V 5 bases, and 5 bases lay outside the gene matches. The CDR3 loop reads CASSKAGQGGNTIYF. The CDR3 DNA is TGTGCCAGCAGCAAAGCGGGACAGGGTGGAAACACCATATATTTT.

This chain uses TRBV4-3 with TRBJ2-7, with D hard to call. Germline V lookup: CDR1 LGHNA, CDR2 YSLEER. Between the trimmed V and J ends, which lost 1 base and 0 bases, there was a span of 16 bases. The CDR3 extends over 17 amino acids. CDR3 protein: CASSQVYGTDSSYEQYF. CDR3 sequence (DNA): TGCGCCAGCAGCCAAGTATACGGAACAGATTCCTCCTACGAGCAGTACTTC.

This chain joins TRBV5-1 and TRBJ2-3, with D possibly being TRBD2 (6 bases). Per the germline V gene, CDR1 is SGHRS and CDR2 is YFSETQ. CDR3 length equals 14 residues. Trimming removed 9 bases at V and 1 base at J, with 15 bases between. CDR3 sequence reads: CATQEGSGTDTQYF. The CDR3 DNA reads TGCGCCACCCAGGAGGGATCGGGCACAGATACGCAGTATTTT.

This clone was recorded only once. The CDR3: CASSESTSQETQYF. CDR3 DNA sequence: TGCGCCAGCAGTGAGTCTACATCTCAAGAGACCCAGTACTTC. The V call is TRBV10-1, the J call TRBJ2-5; no clear D. The ends were cut back, 0 bases at V and 2 bases at J, with 7 bases in the middle. The CDR3 is 14 amino acids. Per germline, CDR1 WNHNN and CDR2 SYGVQD (reference sequence).

V gene TRBV7-5 combines with J gene TRBJ1-3; TRBD1 reflects the table's D call only, with no check against the DNA. TRBV7-5 is reported as a pseudogene. This CDR3 comprises 16 residues. The CDR3 nucleotides are TGTGCCAGAAGCTTAGTAGGACAGTACTCTGGAAACACCATATATTTT. Its protein is CARSLVGQYSGNTIYF.

The gene calls are TRBV10-3 and TRBJ1-3; possible D gene TRBD1, 6 bases. Germline V gives CDR1 ENHRY, CDR2 SYGVKD. This CDR3 contains 15 residues. V was clipped by 6 bases and J by 0 bases, with 12 bases between them. The DNA for the CDR3 is TGTGCCATCAGCCCACAGGGCCCCTCTGGAAACACCATATATTTT. As protein: CAISPQGPSGNTIYF.

The chain carries TRBV19 and TRBJ1-1; the match to TRBD1 covers 8 bases. CDR3 size: 15 residues. The germline CDR1 and CDR2 sequences are LNHDA and SQIVND (reference sequence). The V and J ends lost 3 bases and 4 bases, in that order; junction bases with no gene match: 7. The CDR3 nucleotides are TGTGCCAGTAGTATCCCGTGGACAGGGATCACTGAAGCTTTCTTT. Its translation: CASSIPWTGITEAFF. Complete variable domain (other parts from reference TRBV19 and TRBJ1-1): DGGITQSPKYLFRKEGQNVTLSCEQNLNHDAMYWYRQDPGQGLRLIYYSQIVNDFQKGDIAEGYSVSREKKESFPLTVTSAQKNPTAFYLCASSIPWTGITEAFFGQGTRLTVV.